A selection of T cell receptor beta chains follows, all from one sample in a study of blood T cell repertoires in COVID-19. Using immunoSEQ multiplex PCR, the repertoire was profiled, and TCRdb retains in-frame clones only, with some absent. This sample has some 180,000 clones, with 70% to 80% found just once. Sequenced: PBMCs or T cells enriched from blood (not recorded which). These receptors came from a woman aged 70-85 years in a cohort exposed to, infected with or recovered from COVID-19 (not recorded which). Each CDR3 is given with its conserved first and last residue. The D gene is left open where the match is weak. The size entry is marked missing in some rows and otherwise reads once, few, many or a size class.

>TRBD1|.|TRBJ1-5|TRBV7-9
CASSPTGDGQPQHF
TGTGCCAGCAGCCCTACAGGGGACGGTCAGCCCCAGCATTTT
>.|.|TRBJ2-7|TRBV9
CASGDSYSYEQYF
TGTGCCAGCGGAGACAGTTACTCCTACGAGCAGTACTTC
>.|.|TRBJ1-2|TRBV18
CASSPSRDTDYGYTF
TGTGCCAGCTCACCATCCCGGGACACCGACTATGGCTACACCTTC
>.|.|TRBJ1-4|TRBV9
CASSVGGGAANEKLFF
TGTGCCAGCAGCGTAGGGGGTGGGGCCGCTAATGAAAAACTGTTTTTT
>.|.|TRBJ2-7|TRBV10-3
CAIRDRIAEQYF
TGTGCCATCAGGGATCGAATAGCCGAGCAGTACTTC
>TRBD2|.|TRBJ2-1|TRBV4-3
CASSRFLASGSVNNEQFF
TGCGCCAGCAGCCGCTTCCTGGCTAGCGGGAGCGTAAACAATGAGCAGTTCTTC
>.|.|TRBJ1-5|TRBV5-6
CASSFAGRGFNQPQHF
TGTGCCAGCAGCTTTGCGGGGAGGGGGTTCAATCAGCCCCAGCATTTT
>TRBD2|.|TRBJ2-1|TRBV5-3
CARWKRETCNEQFF
TGTGCCAGATGGAAGCGGGAGACTTGTAATGAGCAGTTCTTC
>TRBD2|once|TRBJ2-7|TRBV5-1
CASSLGLGLAGSEQYF
TGCGCCAGCAGCTTAGGGTTGGGACTAGCGGGATCCGAGCAGTACTTC
>TRBD1|.|TRBJ1-5|TRBV19
CASSPWTGLDQPQHF
TGTGCCAGTAGTCCCTGGACAGGGCTGGACCAGCCCCAGCATTTT
>TRBD2|.|TRBJ2-1|TRBV5-1
CASSPGTSGSGEQFF
TGCGCCAGCAGCCCCGGGACTAGCGGGAGCGGTGAGCAGTTCTTC
>.|.|TRBJ1-6|TRBV3-1/TRBV3-2
CASSQPQGNSPLHF
TGTGCCAGCAGCCAGCCCCAGGGTAATTCACCCCTCCACTTT
>.|.|TRBJ1-1|TRBV7-9
CASSLAGDTEAFF
TGTGCCAGCAGCTTAGCAGGAGACACTGAAGCTTTCTTT
>TRBD1|.|TRBJ1-2|TRBV6-5
CASSYSVNRGSGYTF
TGTGCCAGCAGTTACTCGGTTAACAGGGGGTCTGGCTACACCTTC
>TRBD2|once|TRBJ2-7|TRBV28
CASSLGSTSGPREQYF
TGTGCCAGCAGTCTAGGGTCAACTAGCGGACCTCGGGAGCAGTACTTC
>.|.|TRBJ2-7|TRBV18
CASSVRAYEQYF
TGTGCCAGCTCTGTCAGGGCCTACGAGCAGTACTTC
>TRBD1|.|TRBJ1-2|TRBV7-9
CASSPRTGSSVRGYTF
TGTGCCAGCAGCCCGCGGACAGGGTCTTCGGTCCGTGGCTACACCTTC
>.|.|TRBJ1-1|TRBV5-1
CASSEPNTEAFF
TGCGCCAGCAGTGAGCCGAACACTGAAGCTTTCTTT
>TRBD2|.|TRBJ2-7|TRBV19
CASSHTPSGNYEQYF
TGTGCCAGTAGCCATACCCCTAGCGGGAACTACGAGCAGTACTTC
>.|.|TRBJ2-1|TRBV30
CATGRGSSYNEQFF
TGTGCCACCGGACGGGGTAGCTCCTACAATGAGCAGTTCTTC
>.|.|TRBJ1-1|TRBV12-3/TRBV12-4
CASSKGGETEAFF
TGTGCCAGCAGTAAAGGCGGGGAAACTGAAGCTTTCTTT
>TRBD1|.|TRBJ1-1|TRBV7-9
CASSATGDTEAFF
TGTGCCAGCAGCGCGACAGGGGACACTGAAGCTTTCTTT
>.|.|TRBJ2-3|TRBV18
CASSPPGRGDTQYF
TGTGCCAGCTCACCCCCGGGTCGGGGGGATACGCAGTATTTT
>TRBD1|.|TRBJ2-7|TRBV5-1
CASSADPGQGAYEQYF
TGCGCCAGCAGCGCGGACCCGGGACAGGGAGCCTACGAGCAGTACTTC
>TRBD2|.|TRBJ2-1|TRBV5-1
CASSPTGTSGSFSYNEQFF
TGCGCCAGCAGCCCCACTGGGACTAGCGGGAGTTTCTCCTACAATGAGCAGTTCTTC
>.|.|TRBJ1-2|TRBV24-1
CATRSSGEGGYTF
TGTGCCACCAGATCCTCAGGGGAGGGTGGCTACACCTTC
>.|.|TRBJ1-6|TRBV30
CAWDGQFDSPLHF
TGTGCCTGGGACGGACAGTTTGATTCACCCCTCCACTTT
>TRBD1|few|TRBJ1-2|TRBV7-2
CASSLAGTGAYGYGYTF
TGTGCCAGCAGCTTAGCCGGGACAGGAGCCTACGGGTATGGCTACACCTTC
>TRBD1|.|TRBJ2-5|TRBV5-1
CASSATGSLQETQYF
TGCGCCAGCAGCGCGACAGGGTCCCTCCAAGAGACCCAGTACTTC
>.|.|TRBJ1-4|TRBV9
CASSQLGGVGGKLFF
TGTGCCAGCAGCCAATTGGGAGGAGTCGGTGGAAAACTGTTTTTT
>TRBD2|.|TRBJ2-1|TRBV4-3
CASSRRLAGGIISYNEQFF
TGCGCCAGCAGCCGGAGACTAGCGGGAGGTATTATATCCTACAATGAGCAGTTCTTC
>.|.|TRBJ1-4|TRBV9
CASSVATTNEKLFF
TGTGCCAGCAGCGTAGCAACAACTAATGAAAAACTGTTTTTT
>.|.|TRBJ1-6|TRBV2
CASVGEGISPLHF
TGTGCCAGCGTAGGGGAGGGAATTTCACCCCTCCACTTT
>TRBD1|.|TRBJ1-5|TRBV19
CASSMVNGQVNQPQHF
TGTGCCAGTAGTATGGTAAACGGACAGGTAAATCAGCCCCAGCATTTT
>TRBD2|once|TRBJ2-7|TRBV27
CASSLRTSGNPYEQYF
TGTGCCAGCAGTTTAAGGACTAGCGGGAACCCCTACGAGCAGTACTTC
>.|.|TRBJ1-2|TRBV2
CASSWGLANYGYTF
TGTGCCAGCAGTTGGGGCTTAGCTAACTATGGCTACACCTTC
>.|.|TRBJ1-2|TRBV30
CACYKGDGYTF
TGTGCCTGTTATAAGGGGGATGGCTACACCTTC
>TRBD1|.|TRBJ1-5|TRBV2
CASSEDRGHRPQHF
TGTGCCAGCAGTGAAGACAGGGGGCATCGGCCCCAGCATTTT
>TRBD1|.|TRBJ1-5|TRBV2
CASSENPDRARLGAQHF
TGTGCCAGCAGTGAAAATCCCGACAGGGCCAGGTTAGGGGCCCAGCATTTT
>TRBD1|.|TRBJ2-2|TRBV7-2
CASSLTGAGGELFF
TGTGCCAGCAGCTTAACAGGGGCAGGGGGGGAGCTGTTTTTT
>TRBD2|.|TRBJ2-3|TRBV6-6
CASSRLGLPTDTQYF
TGTGCCAGCAGCCGATTGGGACTACCCACAGATACGCAGTATTTT
>.|few|TRBJ1-3|TRBV10-3
CAITSAGFLGSGNTIYF
TGTGCCATCACCTCGGCAGGGTTCCTTGGGTCTGGAAACACCATATATTTT
>TRBD2|.|TRBJ2-3|TRBV11-3
CASSFTSADTQYF
TGTGCCAGCAGTTTCACTAGCGCAGATACGCAGTATTTT
>TRBD2|.|TRBJ2-1|TRBV12-3/TRBV12-4
CASSSGRENEQFF
TGTGCCAGCAGTAGCGGGAGGGAGAATGAGCAGTTCTTC
>.|many|TRBJ2-1|TRBV12-5
CASGLVQGGWEEQFF
TGTGCTAGTGGTTTGGTCCAGGGGGGATGGGAGGAGCAGTTCTTC
>.|.|TRBJ1-2|TRBV5-6
CASSPVEVYYGYTF
TGTGCCAGCAGCCCGGTGGAGGTCTACTATGGCTACACCTTC
>.|.|TRBJ1-1|TRBV19
CASRNQGPNTEAFF
TGTGCCAGTAGGAATCAGGGTCCTAACACTGAAGCTTTCTTT
>TRBD1|.|TRBJ1-2|TRBV9
CASSLRTGSNYGYTF
TGTGCCAGCAGCTTGCGGACAGGGTCGAACTATGGCTACACCTTC
>.|.|TRBJ2-3|TRBV28
CASSFRARATQYF
TGTGCCAGCAGTTTCAGGGCCAGGGCTACGCAGTATTTT